Following are 18 T cell receptor beta chains from one sample sequenced in a study of T cells in Graves' hyperthyroidism and ophthalmopathy. Researchers amplified the TCR beta CDR3 regions from RNA transcripts. During a first-round RT-PCR of the TCR CDR3, the HTBI primer set was used. TCRdb itself ran the multiplex PCR reads through MiXCR, one entry per CDR3 protein. The sample holds about 840,000 distinct CDR3 sequences, 35% to 45% seen once. The sequencing input was blood. These receptors were collected from a man aged 18 to 29 with Graves' hyperthyroidism.

This chain uses TRBV7-9 with TRBJ2-5, with unresolved D. Trimming took 5 bases from V and 5 from J, leaving 15 bases between them. The CDR3 contains 14 residues. Germline CDR1 and CDR2: SEHNR and FQNEAQ (reference sequence). This CDR3 reads CASSINPGTETQYF. The CDR3 DNA is TGTGCCAGCAGCATAAACCCGGGTACGGAGACCCAGTACTTC.

The chain employs TRBV5-6 and TRBJ1-1, with TRBD1 as a possible D gene (6 bases). CDR3 length: 16 amino acids. CDR1 is SGHDT and CDR2 is YYEEEE in the germline V gene. V gave up 1 base and J gave up 4 bases, with 17 bases separating them. In DNA form, the CDR3 reads TGTGCCAGCAGCTTGTATCTTCCTTCCAGGGGCACTGAAGCTTTCTTT. Its protein is CASSLYLPSRGTEAFF.

The CDR3 DNA sequence: TGTGCCAGCAGTGAAGACGGGACAGGGAGGAATCAGCCCCAGCATTTT. It is translated as CASSEDGTGRNQPQHF. This rearrangement joins TRBV2 to TRBJ1-5; 9 bases are shared with TRBD1. CDR3 length equals 16 residues. J was trimmed by 4 bases and V by 1 base; bases with no gene match: 5. Germline V gives CDR1 SNHLY, CDR2 FYNNEI.

J is TRBJ2-7 and V is TRBV5-1, with D tentatively TRBD1 (5 bases). This CDR3 comprises 13 residues. The V end lost 0 bases, the J end lost 7 bases, and 11 bases lay between the germline ends. Germline lookup yields CDR1 SGHRS and CDR2 YFSETQ. CDR3 sequence: CASSLAPQGEQYF. The CDR3 DNA reads as TGCGCCAGCAGCTTGGCTCCTCAGGGAGAGCAGTACTTC.

This sequence joins TRBV7-2 and TRBJ1-5; D unresolved. Trimming removed 2 bases from V and 1 base from J, with 9 bases in between. CDR3 size: 15 residues. The V gene's germline CDR1 is SGHTA and CDR2 FQGNSA. The CDR3 protein is CASSLYVQSNQPQHF. In DNA form, the CDR3 reads TGTGCCAGCAGCTTATACGTGCAGAGCAATCAGCCCCAGCATTTT.

This clonotype was found a few times. The chain carries TRBV5-1 and TRBJ2-5; D ambiguous. The CDR3 contains 13 residues. CDR1 and CDR2 (germline): SGHRS, YFSETQ. Trimming removed 7 bases from V and 4 bases from J, with 14 bases in between. Here the CDR3 reads CASSTAQLETQYF. As DNA, the CDR3 is TGCGCCAGCTCAACGGCACAGCTAGAGACCCAGTACTTC.

This clonotype was observed many times. The V gene is TRBV7-9, the J gene TRBJ1-2; 8 bases map to TRBD1. The V and J ends lost 6 bases and 6 bases, in that order; junction bases with no gene match: 9. Germline loops: CDR1 SEHNR, CDR2 FQNEAQ (reference sequence). The CDR3 is 14 amino acids. CDR3 amino acids: CASRVSGGENGYTF. CDR3 bases: TGTGCCAGCAGGGTCTCAGGGGGCGAGAATGGCTACACCTTC. The full variable domain, completed using reference TRBV7-9 and TRBJ1-2, is DTGVSQNPRHKITKRGQNVTFRCDPISEHNRLYWYRQTLGQGPEFLTYFQNEAQLEKSRLLSDRFSAERPKGSFSTLEIQRTEQGDSAMYLCASRVSGGENGYTFGSGTRLTVV.

Worth noting for this clonotype: A read error is possible here, since a much larger clone lies one base away. The chain recombines TRBV2 with TRBJ2-7; D uncertain. This CDR3 is built from 13 residues. Germline loops: CDR1 SNHLY, CDR2 FYNNEI. Trimming cost V 8 bases and J 1 base, with 12 bases left between them. CDR3 DNA: TGTGCCAGCGACCCGGCAGAATCCTACGAGCAGTACTTC. It yields the protein CASDPAESYEQYF. Drawing the rest from reference TRBV2 and TRBJ2-7, the complete variable domain is EPEVTQTPSHQVTQMGQEVILRCVPISNHLYFYWYRQILGQKVEFLVSFYNNEISEKSEIFDDQFSVERPDGSNFTLKIRSTKLEDSAMYFCASDPAESYEQYFGPGTRLTVT.

The CDR3 DNA is TGTGCCAGCATAGCGGGAGAGGGGGAGCAGTACTTC. This translates into CASIAGEGEQYF. V is TRBV7-9 and J is TRBJ2-7, with TRBD2 matching over 9 bases. CDR3 length equals 12 residues. The germline V gene has CDR1 SEHNR and CDR2 FQNEAQ (reference sequence). V trimming: 7 bases; J trimming: 7 bases; junction bases outside the gene matches: 5. Drawing the rest from reference TRBV7-9 and TRBJ2-7, the complete variable domain is DTGVSQNPRHKITKRGQNVTFRCDPISEHNRLYWYRQTLGQGPEFLTYFQNEAQLEKSRLLSDRFSAERPKGSFSTLEIQRTEQGDSAMYLCASIAGEGEQYFGPGTRLTVT.

On this clonotype itself: A much more abundant neighbour one base away suggests this may be a read error. The CDR3: CATSRPSTGQETQYF. CDR3 nucleotides: TGTGCCACCAGCAGGCCGTCCACGGGGCAAGAGACCCAGTACTTC. The chain joins TRBV15 to TRBJ2-5; D possibly corresponds to TRBD2 (5 bases). The germline gives CDR1 LNHNV, CDR2 YYDKDF (reference sequence). The CDR3 covers 15 residues. Between the trimmed V and J ends, which lost 3 bases and 2 bases, there was a span of 13 bases.

The chain links TRBV5-1 to TRBJ1-1; the D is unclear. The CDR3 length is 13 residues. In germline, CDR1 is SGHRS, CDR2 YFSETQ. Trimming pared 0 bases from V and 7 bases from J, leaving 10 bases between. As DNA, the CDR3 is TGCGCCAGCAGCTTGGATGTCGACGGTGAAGCTTTCTTT. This gives the protein CASSLDVDGEAFF.

CDR3 nucleotides: TGTGCCAGCAGTGTGTGGTGGGGCGAAAGCAATCAGCCCCAGCATTTT. Protein sequence: CASSVWWGESNQPQHF. The genes are TRBV2 and TRBJ1-5; a possible D gene is TRBD1 (5 bases). Germline loops: CDR1 SNHLY, CDR2 FYNNEI. The CDR3 has 16 residues. Between the trimmed V and J ends, which lost 4 bases and 1 base, there was a span of 14 bases. The full variable domain, with the rest looked up from reference TRBV2 and TRBJ1-5, is EPEVTQTPSHQVTQMGQEVILRCVPISNHLYFYWYRQILGQKVEFLVSFYNNEISEKSEIFDDQFSVERPDGSNFTLKIRSTKLEDSAMYFCASSVWWGESNQPQHFGDGTRLSIL.

The chain couples TRBV7-2 to TRBJ2-7; 7 bases are shared with TRBD2. CDR3 size: 13 residues. The V segment lost 5 bases and the J segment 6 bases; nucleotides outside the gene matches: 7. Germline V gives CDR1 SGHTA, CDR2 FQGNSA. The CDR3 loop is CASSQVRESEQYF. In DNA form, the CDR3 reads TGTGCCAGCAGCCAGGTGCGGGAGAGCGAGCAGTACTTC.

This chain joins TRBV7-2 and TRBJ2-5; D gene uncertain. Trimming stripped 6 bases from V and 4 bases from J, with 21 bases between. CDR1 and CDR2 from the germline V gene are SGHTA and FQGNSA. The CDR3 contains 16 residues. CDR3 amino acids: CASSYSPTVWGETQYF. DNA for the CDR3: TGTGCCAGCAGTTATTCCCCGACTGTTTGGGGAGAGACCCAGTACTTC.

The chain couples TRBV7-2 to TRBJ2-1, with D tentatively TRBD1 or TRBD2 (5 bases each). The CDR3 is 13 residues long. With 2 bases removed from V and 7 bases from J, the gap between germline ends came to 9 bases. CDR1 and CDR2 (germline): SGHTA, FQGNSA. CDR3 region: CASSLSWGNEQFF. The CDR3 coding sequence is TGTGCCAGCAGCTTAAGTTGGGGGAATGAGCAGTTCTTC.

V gene TRBV10-3 combines with J gene TRBJ1-2; 12 nucleotides match TRBD1. Germline CDR1 reads ENHRY; CDR2 reads SYGVKD. The CDR3 extends over 14 amino acids. Trimming at V came to 7 bases and at J to 7 bases, leaving 7 bases not matched to a gene. CDR3 in amino acids: CAITEGQGAFGYTF. The DNA for the CDR3 is TGTGCCATCACAGAGGGACAGGGGGCATTTGGCTACACCTTC.

This clonotype was detected only a few times. The chain joins TRBV3-2 to TRBJ1-5; no DNA check was done on the table's D call, TRBD1. TRBV3-2 is an annotated pseudogene. The CDR3 covers 15 residues. The CDR3 nucleotides read TGTGCCAGCACCGGTTTCTACAGGGGAAGCCAGCCCCAGCATTTT. Translating gives CASTGFYRGSQPQHF.

The J gene is TRBJ1-6, the V gene TRBV15; 7 bases fit TRBD1. This CDR3 has 14 residues. The V gene end was trimmed by 7 bases and the J gene end by 9 bases; junction bases not matched to a gene: 9. Germline lookup yields CDR1 LNHNV and CDR2 YYDKDF (reference sequence). The DNA for the CDR3 is TGTGCCACCACTACGGGACAGAAGCTTTCACCCCTCCACTTT. This translates into CATTTGQKLSPLHF.